The 12 T cell receptor beta chains below come from one sample, sequenced in a study of cytomegalovirus exposure and HLA in healthy donors. The PCR had 60 Vbeta and 13 Jbeta primers. The data were produced by immunoSEQ multiplex PCR, yet TCRdb's version contains in-frame clones alone and is incomplete. The data hold around 99,000 clones, with roughly 70% observed a single time. The sequencing sample was made of PBMCs. The receptors stem from a woman aged 40 to 50 in good health and CMV-seropositive.

The V gene is TRBV30, the J gene TRBJ1-1; D perhaps matches TRBD1 (6 bases). V shed 2 bases and J shed 3 bases, with 10 bases lying between them. The CDR3 is 13 amino acids. Germline V gene lookup returns CDR1 GTSNPN and CDR2 SVGIG (reference sequence). The CDR3 here is CAWSQGRDTEAFF. The CDR3 DNA reads as TGTGCCTGGAGTCAGGGGAGGGACACTGAAGCTTTCTTT.

This rearrangement joins TRBV4-2 to TRBJ2-2; tentative D call: TRBD1 (6 bases). In germline, CDR1 is LGHNA, CDR2 YNFKEQ. V lost 0 bases to trimming and J lost 5 bases, with 10 bases between them. This CDR3 spans 15 amino acids. The CDR3 is CASSQETGRTGELFF. Written as DNA, the CDR3 is TGTGCCAGCAGCCAAGAGACAGGAAGAACCGGGGAGCTGTTTTTT.

The chain combines TRBV29-1 with TRBJ2-1; 8 nucleotides agree with TRBD1. Germline V gene lookup returns CDR1 SQVTM and CDR2 ANQGSEA. This CDR3 contains 13 residues. The junction had 6 bases not matched to a gene; V was cut back by 4 bases and J by 7 bases. As DNA, the CDR3 is TGCAGCGTTGCAGGGGGCGCAGTTAATGAGCAGTTCTTC. This translates into CSVAGGAVNEQFF.

The V gene is TRBV4-1, the J gene TRBJ1-2, with TRBD1 matching over 7 bases. J lost 4 bases, V lost 1 base, and 6 bases had no gene match. The CDR3 spans 15 residues. Per the germline V gene, CDR1 is MGHRA and CDR2 is YSYEKL. Written as DNA, the CDR3 is TGCGCCAGCAGCCAAGCAGGCCGGGACAGCTATGGCTACACCTTC. Translation: CASSQAGRDSYGYTF.

V and J are TRBV10-3 and TRBJ2-5; a weak D match, TRBD1 (6 bases). Trimming cost V 11 bases and J 2 bases, with 15 bases left between them. CDR1 and CDR2 from the germline V gene are ENHRY and SYGVKD. CDR3 length: 13 residues. DNA of the CDR3: TGTGCCGTTTCCTGGACAGTACAAGAGACCCAGTACTTC. Translation: CAVSWTVQETQYF.

This clone was detected once. The rearrangement uses TRBV7-8 and TRBJ1-2; TRBD1 might be the D (6 bases). This CDR3 has 16 residues. V lost 0 bases and J lost 2, with 13 bases in between. Germline V gene data show CDR1 as SGHVS and CDR2 as FQNEAQ. In DNA form, the CDR3 reads TGTGCCAGCAGCTTAGCCAGGGAGGGGGGGAACTATGGCTACACCTTC. It is translated as CASSLAREGGNYGYTF.

The chain carries TRBV5-1 and TRBJ1-2; a weak D match, TRBD1 (5 bases). Germline CDR1 reads SGHRS; CDR2 reads YFSETQ. The CDR3 sequence is 14 residues long. Trimming removed 4 bases at V and 4 bases at J, with 14 bases between. The CDR3 sequence: CASSPGEGTYGYTF. CDR3 nucleotides: TGCGCCAGCAGCCCGGGGGAGGGTACCTATGGCTACACCTTC.

This chain connects TRBV19 to TRBJ1-5, with D unresolved. Trimming took off 3 bases at V and 0 bases at J, with 15 bases between the two ends. CDR1 LNHDA and CDR2 SQIVND come from the germline V gene (reference sequence). The CDR3 is 17 amino acids. CDR3 loop: CASSILRQATSNQPQHF. The CDR3 DNA follows: TGTGCCAGTAGTATCCTACGGCAGGCGACTAGCAATCAGCCCCAGCATTTT.

This clone was counted a few times. The chain has TRBV5-6 and TRBJ1-1, with unresolved D. Per the germline V gene, CDR1 is SGHDT and CDR2 is YYEEEE. The CDR3 sequence is 11 residues long. V was clipped by 4 bases and J by 12 bases, with 13 bases between them. CDR3 amino acids: CASSRTQQTFF. CDR3 nucleotides: TGTGCCAGCAGCCGCACCCAACAGACTTTCTTT.

The count of this clone is one. The V and J genes are TRBV7-2 and TRBJ2-7; 10 nucleotides line up with TRBD1. The CDR3 consists of 15 residues. Germline loops: CDR1 SGHTA, CDR2 FQGNSA. V was clipped by 5 bases and J by 1 base; unmatched bases: 5. The CDR3 DNA follows: TGTGCCAGCAGCCGACAGGGGGCAAGGTCCTACGAGCAGTACTTC. It translates to CASSRQGARSYEQYF.

The chain joins TRBV7-2 to TRBJ2-7; 9 bases map to TRBD1. V trimming: 3 bases; J trimming: 2 bases; junction bases outside the gene matches: 5. Germline V gene sequence: CDR1 SGHTA, CDR2 FQGNSA. The CDR3 is 15 amino acids. The CDR3 DNA sequence: TGTGCCAGCAGCTTCGGACAGGGGATCACCTACGAGCAGTACTTC. It specifies CASSFGQGITYEQYF.

The chain joins TRBV10-2 to TRBJ1-2, with D maybe TRBD1 (5 bases). The CDR3 has 12 residues. The V gene's germline CDR1 is WSHSY and CDR2 SAAADI. Trimming stripped 6 bases from V and 8 bases from J, with 13 bases between. Here the CDR3 reads CASSTPSGGYTF. The CDR3 coding sequence is TGCGCCAGCAGCACACCTTCAGGGGGCTACACCTTC.